This T cell receptor (beta chain) stems from a study of blood T cell repertoires in COVID-19. Overall study: Acute and convalescent COVID-19 samples came from the United States, Italy and Spain.

Original methodology: Reference gene primer amplification in the assay estimated nucleated cell counts. Clones were sequenced by immunoSEQ multiplex PCR, and TCRdb holds only the in-frame ones, with some missing. That table gives V, J and clone size, and the DNA gave D and trimming. The sample has 72,000 or so clones, 75% to 95% seen once. V lost 2 bases, J lost 2 bases, and 6 bases stayed unmatched. CDR1 and CDR2 from the germline V gene are MNHEY and SVGEGT. The CDR3 extends over 17 amino acids. Sequencing used peripheral blood. The chain uses TRBV6-2 or TRBV6-3 and TRBJ2-5, with TRBD2 matching 12 bases. This sequence originates from a woman of 80 years or more with acute or convalescent COVID-19. The CDR3 nucleotides are TGTGCCAGCAGTTACCCTCTAGCGGGGGGGCCGCAAGAGACCCAGTACTTC. Protein product: CASSYPLAGGPQETQYF.